Each of the 31 T cell receptor beta chains below was sequenced from the same sample in a study of EBV T-cell therapy then PD-1 blockade in nasopharyngeal carcinoma. Their antigen targets remain unknown. Treatment meaning: AdE1-LMPpoly-expanded autologous EBV-specific T-cell therapy followed by anti-PD-1 nivolumab. The repertoire was sequenced with immunoSEQ multiplex PCR; TCRdb's copy has only in-frame clones and lacks some. The table records some 21,000 clones, roughly 84% of them present only once. The sample consisted of CD8+ T cells from blood, taken at roughly day 60 from a patient whose treatment included autologous EBV-specific T cells and nivolumab. Receptors originate from a man aged 40-50 years with nasopharyngeal carcinoma.

V is TRBV15 and J is TRBJ2-2; possible D gene TRBD1, 6 bases. Trimming stripped 3 bases from V and 6 bases from J, with 11 bases between. The CDR3 length is 14 residues. Per the germline V gene, CDR1 is LNHNV and CDR2 is YYDKDF (reference sequence). In DNA form, the CDR3 reads TGTGCCACCAGCAGGGCCAGGGGACCCGGGGAGCTGTTTTTT. This translates into CATSRARGPGELFF. The entire variable domain, with the rest obtained from reference TRBV15 and TRBJ2-2, is as follows: DAMVIQNPRYQVTQFGKPVTLSCSQTLNHNVMYWYQQKSSQAPKLLFHYYDKDFNNEADTPDNFQSRRPNTSFCFLDIRSPGLGDTAMYLCATSRARGPGELFFGEGSRLTVL.

The chain uses TRBV6-5 and TRBJ2-5; D is unclear. CDR3 size: 16 residues. Per the germline V gene, CDR1 is MNHEY and CDR2 is SVGAGI. Between the trimmed V and J ends, which lost 2 bases and 1 base, there was a span of 14 bases. CDR3 amino acids: CASSYSQRSIQETQYF. CDR3 nucleotide sequence: TGTGCCAGCAGTTACAGCCAGAGGTCAATCCAAGAGACCCAGTACTTC.

This clone occurred once. This sequence joins TRBV19 and TRBJ2-7; 11 nucleotides match TRBD2. The J segment lost 4 bases and the V segment lost 5 bases, leaving 7 bases of the junction unmatched. This CDR3 has 15 residues. Germline V gene data show CDR1 as LNHDA and CDR2 as SQIVND (reference sequence). The CDR3 sequence is CASSPSGGPSYEQYF. The CDR3 region has the DNA TGTGCCAGTAGTCCTAGCGGGGGGCCTTCTTACGAGCAGTACTTC.

The V call is TRBV25-1, the J call TRBJ2-1; the match to TRBD2 covers 8 bases. Germline V CDR1 and CDR2: MGHDK, SYGVNS. This CDR3 spans 17 amino acids. With 3 bases clipped from V and 3 bases from J, the junction kept 10 bases outside the gene matches. CDR3 sequence reads: CASSEDLYSGVYNEQFF. The CDR3 nucleotides read TGTGCCAGCAGTGAGGACCTCTATAGCGGGGTCTACAATGAGCAGTTCTTC.

The chain joins TRBV27 to TRBJ1-5; D not resolved. The CDR3 is 16 amino acids. The germline V gene encodes CDR1 MNHEY and CDR2 SMNVEV (reference sequence). Trimming cost V 0 bases and J 1 base, with 10 bases left between them. This CDR3 reads CASSLSATLSNQPQHF. In DNA, the CDR3 is TGTGCCAGCAGTTTATCGGCCACCTTGAGCAATCAGCCCCAGCATTTT.

CDR3 coding DNA: TGTGCCAGCAGTTCCGGGAGTCGGTCACCCCTCCACTTT. Translating it yields CASSSGSRSPLHF. The chain joins TRBV27 to TRBJ1-6; D uncertain. This CDR3 is 13 amino acids long. The germline gives CDR1 MNHEY, CDR2 SMNVEV (reference sequence). Deletions cut 4 bases from V and 10 bases from J, with 11 bases between.

The rearrangement links TRBV9 to TRBJ2-1; TRBD1 aligns across 7 bases. CDR1 SGDLS and CDR2 YYNGEE come from the germline V gene. Trimming removed 3 bases from V and 2 bases from J; junction bases left unmatched: 5. The CDR3 has 15 amino acids. The CDR3 here is CASSAGQVTYNEQFF. In DNA, the CDR3 is TGTGCCAGCAGCGCAGGACAGGTGACCTACAATGAGCAGTTCTTC.

This chain's CDR3 is CAWSARGTDTQYF. CDR3 DNA sequence: TGTGCCTGGAGCGCCCGCGGCACAGATACGCAGTATTTT. This chain connects TRBV30 to TRBJ2-3, with D unresolved. The V gene lost 3 bases and the J gene lost 1 base, with 8 bases spanning the gap. Germline CDR1 reads GTSNPN; CDR2 reads SVGIG (reference sequence). The CDR3 loop spans 13 amino acids.

Only a few counts were recorded for this clone. The J gene is TRBJ2-1, the V gene TRBV27, with 11 bases lining up with TRBD2. Germline lookup yields CDR1 MNHEY and CDR2 SMNVEV (reference sequence). CDR3 length: 15 residues. The V and J ends lost 5 bases and 6 bases, in that order; junction bases with no gene match: 6. The CDR3 spells CASSRIAGGPNEQFF. DNA for the CDR3: TGTGCCAGCAGTCGAATAGCGGGGGGGCCCAATGAGCAGTTCTTC.

CDR3 DNA: TGTGCCAGCAGTTACGGGCAGGACTGGAATGAGCAGTTCTTC. As protein: CASSYGQDWNEQFF. The chain employs TRBV6-2 or TRBV6-3 and TRBJ2-1; perhaps TRBD2 as D (5 bases). CDR1 is MNHEY, CDR2 SVGEGT, per germline. This CDR3 is built from 14 residues. Between the trimmed V and J ends, which lost 2 bases and 7 bases, there was a span of 12 bases.

Written as DNA, the CDR3 is TGTGCCAGCAGCTTAGGTGCCAGGGGGCATGGTGAGCAGTTCTTC. Protein: CASSLGARGHGEQFF. The chain couples TRBV11-3 to TRBJ2-1, with TRBD1 matching over 8 bases. This CDR3 region has 15 residues. Germline lookup yields CDR1 SGHNT and CDR2 YENEEA. V dropped 1 base and J dropped 9; count of bases not matched to a gene: 8.

This rearrangement joins TRBV27 to TRBJ1-2; D is possibly TRBD1 (5 bases). V shed 2 bases and J shed 3 bases, with 13 bases lying between them. This CDR3 comprises 15 residues. The V gene's germline CDR1 is MNHEY and CDR2 SMNVEV (reference sequence). Here the CDR3 reads CASSLKAGKYYGYTF. Written as DNA, the CDR3 is TGTGCCAGCAGTTTAAAGGCAGGGAAGTACTATGGCTACACCTTC.

The CDR3 bases are TGTGCCAGCAGCTTAGGCTCGGAGTACACAGATACGCAGTATTTT. This translates into CASSLGSEYTDTQYF. The gene calls are TRBV7-2 and TRBJ2-3; D uncertain. Germline V gives CDR1 SGHTA, CDR2 FQGNSA. CDR3 length equals 15 residues. Trimming shortened V by 1 base and J by 2 bases, and 10 bases separated the two germline ends.

Sample share makes this clone medium-sized (0.01 to 0.1%). The CDR3 region has the DNA TGCGCCAGCAGCTGGACCGGGACAGGGGGTGATGGCTACACCTTC. Protein product: CASSWTGTGGDGYTF. The chain recombines TRBV5-1 with TRBJ1-2, with 11 bases aligning to TRBD1. V trimming: 3 bases; J trimming: 6 bases; junction bases outside the gene matches: 7. Per the germline V gene, CDR1 is SGHRS and CDR2 is YFSETQ. The length of the CDR3 is 15 residues.

This chain uses TRBV5-4 with TRBJ2-5, with D perhaps being TRBD1 or TRBD2 (5 bases each). CDR1 SGHNT and CDR2 YYREEE come from the germline V gene (reference sequence). The CDR3 totals 13 residues. V was shortened by 0 bases and J by 3 bases, with 6 bases between the two germline ends. CDR3 nucleotides: TGTGCCAGCAGCTTGGGGGACGAAGAGACCCAGTACTTC. This gives the protein CASSLGDEETQYF.

The chain recombines TRBV7-8 with TRBJ1-1, with TRBD1 identical over 8 bases. J gave up 0 bases and V 3 bases, and 6 bases lay outside the gene matches. Germline V gene sequence: CDR1 SGHVS, CDR2 FQNEAQ. The CDR3 consists of 16 residues. CDR3 DNA sequence: TGTGCCAGCAGCTTCCTCAGGGGGCCCTTGAACACTGAAGCTTTCTTT. The encoded protein is CASSFLRGPLNTEAFF. Full variable domain (outside the CDR3, taken from reference TRBV7-8 and TRBJ1-1): GAGVSQSPRYKVAKRGQDVALRCDPISGHVSLFWYQQALGQGPEFLTYFQNEAQLDKSGLPSDRFFAERPEGSVSTLKIQRTQQEDSAVYLCASSFLRGPLNTEAFFGQGTRLTVV.

The rearrangement uses TRBV28 and TRBJ1-1; 7 bases map to TRBD1. The CDR3 runs to 14 residues. V lost 5 bases, J lost 4 bases, and 7 bases stayed unmatched. Germline CDR1 reads MDHEN; CDR2 reads SYDVKM. The CDR3 region is CASSPGDSVTEAFF. The CDR3 DNA reads TGTGCCAGCAGTCCTGGGGACAGTGTCACTGAAGCTTTCTTT.

As DNA, the CDR3 is TGCGCCAGCAGCCATTGGGGGAATGGCTACACCTTC. Its translation is CASSHWGNGYTF. This chain links TRBV4-3 with TRBJ1-2, with TRBD1 as a possible D gene (5 bases). The germline V gene has CDR1 LGHNA and CDR2 YSLEER. V was cut by 3 bases and J by 6 bases, with 8 bases left in between. The CDR3 runs 12 residues.

The gene calls are TRBV6-4 and TRBJ2-6; D gene ambiguous. The V gene's germline CDR1 is MRHNA and CDR2 SNTAGT. Deletions cut 0 bases from V and 3 bases from J, with 0 bases between. This CDR3 region has 13 residues. In DNA, the CDR3 is TGTGCCAGCAGTGACTCTGGGGCCAACGTCCTGACTTTC. Its translation: CASSDSGANVLTF.

Note on this clone: At one end the junction does not follow the germline gene, possibly because of a read error. This chain joins TRBV6-4 and TRBJ2-1; D call uncertain. This CDR3 is built from 9 residues. The germline V gene has CDR1 MRHNA and CDR2 SNTAGT. In nucleotides, the CDR3 is TGTGCCAGCAGCGTCCCGAAGCTCTTC. Its protein product is CASSVPKLF.

The chain links TRBV9 to TRBJ1-2, with D possibly being TRBD1 (5 bases). Germline V gene data show CDR1 as SGDLS and CDR2 as YYNGEE. CDR3 length: 17 residues. Trimming took off 1 base at V and 6 bases at J, with 22 bases between the two ends. The CDR3 loop reads CASSVLQVGRMSDGYTF. CDR3 nucleotide sequence: TGTGCCAGCAGCGTACTACAGGTCGGGAGGATGTCGGATGGCTACACCTTC. Complete variable domain (other parts from reference TRBV9 and TRBJ1-2): DSGVTQTPKHLITATGQRVTLRCSPRSGDLSVYWYQQSLDQGLQFLIQYYNGEERAKGNILERFSAQQFPDLHSELNLSSLELGDSALYFCASSVLQVGRMSDGYTFGSGTRLTVV.

The chain is built from TRBV9 and TRBJ1-2; D remains unclear. The V gene's germline CDR1 is SGDLS and CDR2 YYNGEE. The CDR3 covers 15 residues. With 3 bases removed from V and 7 bases from J, the gap between germline ends came to 19 bases. As DNA, the CDR3 is TGTGCCAGCAGCGAGGGTGGAGGGCCTATGCCTGGCTACACCTTC. This encodes CASSEGGGPMPGYTF.

The chain combines TRBV19 with TRBJ1-2, with D perhaps matching TRBD1 (6 bases). The V end lost 7 bases, the J end lost 3 bases, and 9 bases lay between the germline ends. Looked up from germline, CDR1 is LNHDA and CDR2 is SQIVND (reference sequence). This CDR3 comprises 12 residues. CDR3 sequence (DNA): TGTGCCAGTACCGCAGGGGACTATGGCTACACCTTC. This sequence encodes CASTAGDYGYTF.

The table lists this clone with a count of one. The CDR3 bases are TGTGCCAGCAAGACCCCGACAGTGAGCTCCTACGAGCAGTACTTC. This encodes CASKTPTVSSYEQYF. The chain recombines TRBV28 with TRBJ2-7; D is possibly TRBD1 (5 bases). This CDR3 is built from 15 residues. The germline gives CDR1 MDHEN, CDR2 SYDVKM. V lost 7 bases and J 0 bases, leaving 16 bases between the germline ends.

The genes are TRBV7-2 and TRBJ2-3; 9 bases map to TRBD2. Germline CDR1 and CDR2: SGHTA and FQGNSA. The CDR3 contains 15 residues. J gave up 0 bases and V 7 bases, and 5 bases lay outside the gene matches. The CDR3: CASTVAGASTDTQYF. For the CDR3, the DNA is TGTGCCAGCACCGTAGCGGGGGCTAGCACAGATACGCAGTATTTT.

The chain is built from TRBV27 and TRBJ2-1; possible D gene TRBD1, 6 bases. CDR3 size: 15 residues. V was trimmed by 7 bases and J by 7 bases, leaving 20 bases between them. Germline lookup yields CDR1 MNHEY and CDR2 SMNVEV (reference sequence). This CDR3 is CASTLAGQFGNEQFF. The CDR3, as DNA: TGTGCCAGCACCCTCGCAGGACAGTTTGGTAATGAGCAGTTCTTC.

V gene TRBV9 combines with J gene TRBJ2-1; 10 bases agree with TRBD2. The CDR3 has 16 residues. The germline V gene has CDR1 SGDLS and CDR2 YYNGEE. The ends lost 4 bases at V and 0 bases at J; junction bases unmatched: 4. The CDR3 reads CASSLLAGASYNEQFF. As DNA, the CDR3 is TGTGCCAGCAGCCTCCTAGCGGGAGCCTCCTACAATGAGCAGTTCTTC.

CDR3 DNA sequence: TGTGCCAGCAGTGCCCGCGTAGCGGGCAAGAGTTACAATGAGCAGTTCTTC. Its protein product is CASSARVAGKSYNEQFF. The V and J genes are TRBV2 and TRBJ2-1; 7 bases map to TRBD2. The CDR3 is 17 amino acids. V shed 4 bases and J 4 bases; nucleotides not matched to a gene: 13. From germline, CDR1 is SNHLY and CDR2 FYNNEI.

In this sample, this clone is medium-sized. The genes are TRBV25-1 and TRBJ2-7; 7 bases line up with TRBD2. From germline, CDR1 is MGHDK and CDR2 SYGVNS. J was trimmed by 5 bases and V by 7 bases; bases with no gene match: 11. The CDR3 sequence is 14 residues long. The CDR3 DNA is TGTGCCAGCATGGGGGGGGACGCCTACCACGAGCAGTACTTC. It specifies CASMGGDAYHEQYF.

The rearrangement links TRBV9 to TRBJ2-3; tentatively, D is TRBD2 (6 bases). V was pared by 2 bases and J by 1 base, with 14 bases between. From germline, CDR1 is SGDLS and CDR2 YYNGEE. The CDR3 is 16 residues long. The CDR3: CASSVGSGVGTDTQYF. CDR3 coding DNA: TGTGCCAGCAGCGTCGGGAGTGGGGTCGGCACAGATACGCAGTATTTT.

The chain has TRBV27 and TRBJ1-2; no firm D call. This CDR3 region has 13 residues. Trimming left V 3 bases short and J 14 bases short, with 19 bases between. Germline CDR1 and CDR2: MNHEY and SMNVEV (reference sequence). The CDR3 here is CASSFSKDTANTF. For the CDR3, the DNA is TGTGCCAGCAGTTTCTCAAAAGACACAGCTAATACCTTC.